This T cell receptor (beta chain) comes out of a study of blood T cell repertoires in COVID-19. At the level of the study: Spain, Italy and the United States supplied samples that represented acute and convalescent COVID-19.

Germline V lookup: CDR1 SGHNT, CDR2 YYREEE (reference sequence). The CDR3 has 17 residues. The ends were cut back, 4 bases at V and 5 bases at J, with 21 bases in the middle. Among Cohort 3 donors, those recovered had two negative PCRs, clearance, or symptom resolution. Only in-frame clones appear in the TCRdb table, and some are missing; sequencing was by immunoSEQ multiplex PCR. The sample contains about 270,000 clones, about nine tenths of which appear only once. The chain carries TRBV5-4 and TRBJ2-2, with D tentatively TRBD2 (6 bases). The specimen was PBMCs or T cells enriched from blood (not recorded which). This sequence was found in a woman younger than 35 who had recovered from COVID-19. The CDR3 here is CASSPEPSGTPTGELFF. The CDR3 coding sequence is TGTGCCAGCAGCCCCGAACCTTCCGGGACTCCAACCGGGGAGCTGTTTTTT. Drawing the rest from reference TRBV5-4 and TRBJ2-2, the complete variable domain is ETGVTQSPTHLIKTRGQQVTLRCSSQSGHNTVSWYQQALGQGPQFIFQYYREEENGRGNFPPRFSGLQFPNYSSELNVNALELDDSALYLCASSPEPSGTPTGELFFGEGSRLTVL.